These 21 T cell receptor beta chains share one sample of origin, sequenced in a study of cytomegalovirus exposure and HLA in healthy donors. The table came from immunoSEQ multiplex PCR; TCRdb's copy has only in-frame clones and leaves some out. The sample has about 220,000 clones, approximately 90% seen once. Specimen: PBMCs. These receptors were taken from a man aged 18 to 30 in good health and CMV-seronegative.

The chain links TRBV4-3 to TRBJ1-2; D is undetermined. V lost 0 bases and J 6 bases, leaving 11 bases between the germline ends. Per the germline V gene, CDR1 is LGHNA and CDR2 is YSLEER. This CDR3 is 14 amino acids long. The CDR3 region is CASSQDFDTHGYTF. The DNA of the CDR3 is TGCGCCAGCAGCCAAGATTTTGACACCCATGGCTACACCTTC.

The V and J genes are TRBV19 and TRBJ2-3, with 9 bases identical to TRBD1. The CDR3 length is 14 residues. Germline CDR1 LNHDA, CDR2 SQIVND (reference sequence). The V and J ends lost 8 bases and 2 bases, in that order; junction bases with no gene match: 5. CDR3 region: CASRTGVNTDTQYF. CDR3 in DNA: TGTGCCAGTCGGACAGGGGTTAACACAGATACGCAGTATTTT.

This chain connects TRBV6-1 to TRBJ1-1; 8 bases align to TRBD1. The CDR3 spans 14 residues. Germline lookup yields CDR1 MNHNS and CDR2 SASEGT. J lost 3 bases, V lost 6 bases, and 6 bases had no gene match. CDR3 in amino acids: CASSATGVDTEAFF. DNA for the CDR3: TGTGCCAGCAGCGCGACAGGGGTTGACACTGAAGCTTTCTTT.

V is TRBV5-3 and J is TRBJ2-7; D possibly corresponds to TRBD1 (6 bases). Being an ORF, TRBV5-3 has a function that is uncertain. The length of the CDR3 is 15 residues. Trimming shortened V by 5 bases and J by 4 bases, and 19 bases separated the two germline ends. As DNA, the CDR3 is TGTGCCAGAAGGAGCCCCGGACAGACTTCTTACGAGCAGTACTTC. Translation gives CARRSPGQTSYEQYF.

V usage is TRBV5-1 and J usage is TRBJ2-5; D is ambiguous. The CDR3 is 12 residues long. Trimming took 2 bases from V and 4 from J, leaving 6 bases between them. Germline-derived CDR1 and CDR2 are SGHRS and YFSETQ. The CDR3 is CASSFGGETQYF. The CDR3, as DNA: TGCGCCAGCAGCTTCGGCGGAGAGACCCAGTACTTC. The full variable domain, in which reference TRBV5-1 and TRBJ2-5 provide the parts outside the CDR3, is KAGVTQTPRYLIKTRGQQVTLSCSPISGHRSVSWYQQTPGQGLQFLFEYFSETQRNKGNFPGRFSGRQFSNSRSEMNVSTLELGDSALYLCASSFGGETQYFGPGTRLLVL.

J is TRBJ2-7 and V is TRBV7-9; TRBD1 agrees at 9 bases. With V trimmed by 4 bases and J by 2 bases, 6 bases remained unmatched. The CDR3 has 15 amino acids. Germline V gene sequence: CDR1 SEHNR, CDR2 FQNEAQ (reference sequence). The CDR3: CASSSGQGIAYEQYF. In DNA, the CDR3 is TGTGCCAGCAGCTCCGGACAGGGGATTGCCTACGAGCAGTACTTC.

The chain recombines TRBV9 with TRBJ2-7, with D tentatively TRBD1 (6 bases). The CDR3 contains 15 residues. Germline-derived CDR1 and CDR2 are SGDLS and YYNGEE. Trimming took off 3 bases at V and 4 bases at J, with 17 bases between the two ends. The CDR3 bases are TGTGCCAGCAGCGGGGGTTGGGGGCCGGGATACGAGCAGTACTTC. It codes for CASSGGWGPGYEQYF. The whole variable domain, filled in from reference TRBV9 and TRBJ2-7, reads DSGVTQTPKHLITATGQRVTLRCSPRSGDLSVYWYQQSLDQGLQFLIQYYNGEERAKGNILERFSAQQFPDLHSELNLSSLELGDSALYFCASSGGWGPGYEQYFGPGTRLTVT.

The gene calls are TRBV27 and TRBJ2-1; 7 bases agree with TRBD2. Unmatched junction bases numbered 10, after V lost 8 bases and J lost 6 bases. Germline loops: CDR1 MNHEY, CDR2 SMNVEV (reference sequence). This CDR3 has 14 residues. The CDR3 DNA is TGTGCCAGCGGACTCCAAGCGGGGCTCAATGAGCAGTTCTTC. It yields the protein CASGLQAGLNEQFF.

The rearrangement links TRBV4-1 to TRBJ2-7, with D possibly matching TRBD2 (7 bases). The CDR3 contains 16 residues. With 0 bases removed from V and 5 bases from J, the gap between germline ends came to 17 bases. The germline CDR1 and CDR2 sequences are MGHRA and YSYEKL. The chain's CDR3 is CASSQDGRGAWHEQYF. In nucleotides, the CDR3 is TGCGCCAGCAGCCAAGATGGACGGGGGGCCTGGCACGAGCAGTACTTC.

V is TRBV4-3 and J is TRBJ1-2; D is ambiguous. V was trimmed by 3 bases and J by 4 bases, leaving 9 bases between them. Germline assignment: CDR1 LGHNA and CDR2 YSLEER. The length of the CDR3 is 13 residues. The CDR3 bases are TGCGCCAGCAGCCAGGCGGAGAGCTATGGCTACACCTTC. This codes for CASSQAESYGYTF.

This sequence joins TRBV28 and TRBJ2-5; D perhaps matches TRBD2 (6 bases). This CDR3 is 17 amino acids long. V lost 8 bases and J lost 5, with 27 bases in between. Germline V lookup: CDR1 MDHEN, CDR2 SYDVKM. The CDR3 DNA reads TGTGCCAGCCTGACTAGAAAAGATGACCCGTATTGGGAGACCCAGTACTTC. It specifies CASLTRKDDPYWETQYF. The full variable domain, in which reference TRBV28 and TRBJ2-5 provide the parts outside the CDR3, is DVKVTQSSRYLVKRTGEKVFLECVQDMDHENMFWYRQDPGLGLRLIYFSYDVKMKEKGDIPEGYSVSREKKERFSLILESASTNQTSMYLCASLTRKDDPYWETQYFGPGTRLLVL.

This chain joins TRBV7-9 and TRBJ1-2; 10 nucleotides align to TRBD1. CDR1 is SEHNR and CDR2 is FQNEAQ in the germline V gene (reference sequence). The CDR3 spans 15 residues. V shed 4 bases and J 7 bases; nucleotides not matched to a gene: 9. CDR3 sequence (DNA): TGTGCCAGCAGCTCACCCCGGGACAGGGGTGGTGGCTACACCTTC. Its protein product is CASSSPRDRGGGYTF.

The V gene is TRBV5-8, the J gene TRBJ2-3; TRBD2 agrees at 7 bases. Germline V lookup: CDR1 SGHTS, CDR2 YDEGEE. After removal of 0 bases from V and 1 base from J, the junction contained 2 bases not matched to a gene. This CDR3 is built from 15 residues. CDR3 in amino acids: CASSLVLAGTDTQYF. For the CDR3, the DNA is TGTGCCAGCAGCTTGGTCCTAGCGGGCACAGATACGCAGTATTTT.

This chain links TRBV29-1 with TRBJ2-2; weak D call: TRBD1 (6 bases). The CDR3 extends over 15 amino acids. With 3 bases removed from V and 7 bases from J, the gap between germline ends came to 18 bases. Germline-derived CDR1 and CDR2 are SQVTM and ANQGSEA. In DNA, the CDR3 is TGCAGCGTTGATGGCGGTCAGGGGCTTGACGGGGAGCTGTTTTTT. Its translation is CSVDGGQGLDGELFF.

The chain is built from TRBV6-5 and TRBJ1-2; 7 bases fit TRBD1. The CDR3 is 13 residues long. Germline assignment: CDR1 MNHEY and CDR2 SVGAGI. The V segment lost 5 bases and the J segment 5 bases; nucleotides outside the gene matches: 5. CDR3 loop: CASSLDRAYGYTF. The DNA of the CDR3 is TGTGCCAGCAGTCTAGACAGGGCATATGGCTACACCTTC.

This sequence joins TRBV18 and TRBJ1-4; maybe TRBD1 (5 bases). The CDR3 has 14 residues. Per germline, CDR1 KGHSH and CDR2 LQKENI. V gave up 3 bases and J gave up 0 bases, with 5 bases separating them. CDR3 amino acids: CASSPTATNEKLFF. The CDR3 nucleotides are TGTGCCAGCTCACCGACAGCAACTAATGAAAAACTGTTTTTT.

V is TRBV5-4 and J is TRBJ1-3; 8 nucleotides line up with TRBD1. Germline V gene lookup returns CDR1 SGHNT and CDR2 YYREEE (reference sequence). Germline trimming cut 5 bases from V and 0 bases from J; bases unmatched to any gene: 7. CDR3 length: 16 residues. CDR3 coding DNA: TGTGCCAGCAGTCGAAATACAGGGGGCTCTGGAAACACCATATATTTT. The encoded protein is CASSRNTGGSGNTIYF.

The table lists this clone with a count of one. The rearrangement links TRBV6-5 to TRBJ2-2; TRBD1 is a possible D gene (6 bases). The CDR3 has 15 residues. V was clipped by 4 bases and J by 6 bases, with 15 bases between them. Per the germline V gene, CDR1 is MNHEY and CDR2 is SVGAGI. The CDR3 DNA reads TGTGCCAGCAGTTTCGACCCCAAGGGGGCCGGGGAGCTGTTTTTT. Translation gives CASSFDPKGAGELFF.

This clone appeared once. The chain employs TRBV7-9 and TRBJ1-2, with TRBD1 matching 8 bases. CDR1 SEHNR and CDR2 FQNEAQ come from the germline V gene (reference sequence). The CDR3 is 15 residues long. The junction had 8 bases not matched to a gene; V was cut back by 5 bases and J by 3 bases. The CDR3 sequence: CASSLRSTGDYGYTF. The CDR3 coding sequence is TGTGCCAGCAGCCTCCGCTCGACAGGGGACTATGGCTACACCTTC.

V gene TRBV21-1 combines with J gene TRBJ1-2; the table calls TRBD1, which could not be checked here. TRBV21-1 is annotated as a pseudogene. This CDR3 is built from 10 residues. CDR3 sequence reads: CATGGEGYTF. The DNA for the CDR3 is TGTGCCACAGGGGGTGAAGGCTACACCTTC.

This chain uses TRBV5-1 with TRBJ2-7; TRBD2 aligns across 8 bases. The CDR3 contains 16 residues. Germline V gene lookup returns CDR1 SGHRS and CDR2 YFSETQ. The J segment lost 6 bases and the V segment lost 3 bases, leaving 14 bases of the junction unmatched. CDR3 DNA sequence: TGCGCCAGCAGCTCACCCCCGGGACTAGAAGTAACCGAGCAGTACTTC. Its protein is CASSSPPGLEVTEQYF.